This TCR beta chain was observed in a study of T cell repertoires in cytomegalovirus infection. Study as a whole: The authors used CMV epitopes that were HLA-C-restricted (recently identified) and HLA-B-restricted (well studied).

Each CDR3 protein gets one entry after TCRdb re-called the reads with MiXCR. This sample has about 310,000 distinct CDR3 sequences; around 25% occur once, and the top ten carry 13%. The sample holds many counts of this clonotype. Antigen unknown. Germline CDR1 and CDR2: SGHTA and FQGNSA. With 1 base clipped from V and 6 bases from J, the junction kept 6 bases outside the gene matches. This CDR3 is 16 amino acids long. Findings and caveats of the study: People with CMV and the relevant HLA were identified by cumulative public TCR beta family frequency. In two of eight donors, the top clonotype was HLA-C-restricted CMV-specific.

The sequence came from a human donor in good health (CMV status not recorded). Some clones in this sample may be carry-over from other donors' samples. The rearrangement joins TRBV7-2 to TRBJ2-2; 9 bases map to TRBD2. The material sequenced was cultured PBMCs, taken from culture after CMV antigen stimulation. The CDR3 DNA is TGTGCCAGCAGCTTAGGGTTAGCGGGAGCCGCCGGGGAGCTGTTTTTT. It encodes CASSLGLAGAAGELFF.